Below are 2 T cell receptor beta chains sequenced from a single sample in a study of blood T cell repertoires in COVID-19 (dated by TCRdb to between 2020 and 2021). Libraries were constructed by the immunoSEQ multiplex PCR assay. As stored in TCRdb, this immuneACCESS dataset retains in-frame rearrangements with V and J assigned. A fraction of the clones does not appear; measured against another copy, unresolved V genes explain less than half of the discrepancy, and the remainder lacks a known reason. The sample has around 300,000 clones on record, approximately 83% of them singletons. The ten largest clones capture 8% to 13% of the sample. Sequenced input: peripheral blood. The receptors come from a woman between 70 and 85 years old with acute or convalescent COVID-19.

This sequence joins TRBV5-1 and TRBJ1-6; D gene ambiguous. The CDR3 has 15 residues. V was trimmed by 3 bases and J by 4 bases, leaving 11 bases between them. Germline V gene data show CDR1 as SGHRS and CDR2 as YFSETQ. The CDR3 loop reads CASSSAGDYNSPLHF. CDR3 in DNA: TGCGCCAGCAGCTCCGCCGGGGATTATAATTCACCCCTCCACTTT.

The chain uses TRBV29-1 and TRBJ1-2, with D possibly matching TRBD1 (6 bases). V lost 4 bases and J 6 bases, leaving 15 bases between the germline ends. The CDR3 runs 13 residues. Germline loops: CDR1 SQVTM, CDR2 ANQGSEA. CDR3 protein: CSVGGTNRDGYTF. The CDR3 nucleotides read TGCAGCGTTGGGGGCACGAACAGGGATGGCTACACCTTC.